This entry describes one TCR beta chain. As yet, its antigen is unknown. Data came from immunoSEQ multiplex PCR; TCRdb stores just in-frame clones and leaves some out. The table lists 190,000 or so clones, 91% of them singletons. The sample comes from a study of T cell responses to AZD1222 COVID-19 vaccine. Overall study results and limits: Clonal diversity was possibly underestimated, and the donors were mostly white British, with more females. Repertoire sampling occurred only after the peak T cell response.

The germline V gene encodes CDR1 SGHTA and CDR2 FQGNSA. V shed 1 base, J shed 4 bases, and the junction held 5 bases outside the gene matches. CDR3 size: 15 residues. This sequence was found in an adult who received the AZD1222 COVID-19 vaccine. The source material was peripheral blood, sampled 28 days after the second AZD1222 dose. The gene calls are TRBV7-2 and TRBJ1-2; 8 positions agree with TRBD1. CDR3 amino acids: CASSLGTGLSYGYTF. The CDR3, as DNA: TGTGCCAGCAGCTTAGGGACAGGGCTTAGCTATGGCTACACCTTC.